This T cell receptor beta chain emerged from a study of T-cell reconstitution after alpha-beta-depleted transplantation in children. It was with unique molecular identifiers that the TCRbeta library was prepared. TCRdb passed the PCR reads through MiXCR, listing each CDR3 protein once. The table has roughly 300,000 distinct CDR3 sequences, about a tenth seen once. CDR1 DFQATT and CDR2 SNEGSKA come from the germline V gene (reference sequence). This CDR3 has 15 residues. V lost 0 bases and J lost 12; bases outside the gene matches: 13. The source of this sequence is a human donor who donated a stem cell graft to a child with acute lymphoblastic leukemia. This sequence joins TRBV20-1 and TRBJ2-1; 8 bases align to TRBD2. Here the sequenced sample was PBMCs from the stem cell graft donor, taken from the stem cell graft. CDR3 loop: CSARDRLAGSDGQFF. The CDR3 DNA sequence: TGCAGTGCTAGAGATCGCCTAGCGGGCTCTGACGGGCAGTTCTTC.